The rows below give T cell receptor beta chains drawn from one sample of a study of TIL therapy for anti-PD-1-resistant metastatic lung cancer. Method: immunoSEQ multiplex PCR; TCRdb's copy keeps in-frame clones and lacks some. The data show roughly 46,000 clones, 80% to 90% seen once. The source was blood, collected at baseline. These receptors were obtained from a person between 25 and 80 years old with non-small cell lung cancer. CDR3s include the opening cysteine and the closing phenylalanine or tryptophan. A D gene is named only where the DNA matches it firmly. Rows give clone size only sometimes, using once, few, many, or a class for an expanded clone.

.	TRBV9	.	13	TRBJ2-5	CASSVVPRETQYF	TGTGCCAGCAGCGTAGTCCCCCGGGAGACCCAGTACTTC
.	TRBV11-3	.	18	TRBJ2-3	CASSTAFGGGENIGTQYF	TGTGCCAGCAGCACAGCCTTTGGGGGAGGTGAAAATATCGGTACGCAGTATTTT
.	TRBV5-6	.	12	TRBJ2-7	CASSLQGYEQYF	TGTGCCAGCAGCTTGCAGGGGTACGAGCAGTACTTC
.	TRBV9	.	14	TRBJ2-3	CVSTLTGRADTQYF	TGTGTCAGCACCTTGACAGGGAGGGCAGATACGCAGTATTTT
.	TRBV6-2/TRBV6-3	.	15	TRBJ2-3	CASSTMAGNTDTQYF	TGTGCCAGCAGTACCATGGCGGGGAACACAGATACGCAGTATTTT
.	TRBV6-6	.	15	TRBJ2-5	CASSYLQTAGETQYF	TGTGCCAGCAGTTACTTACAGACCGCCGGGGAGACCCAGTACTTC
few	TRBV3-1/TRBV3-2	TRBD2	16	TRBJ2-7	CASSRDSAGGTYEQYF	TGTGCCAGCAGCCGAGACTCTGCGGGAGGCACCTACGAGCAGTACTTC
.	TRBV6-6	.	13	TRBJ1-6	CASSEMTGSPLHF	TGTGCCAGCAGTGAGATGACGGGTTCACCCCTCCACTTT
.	TRBV5-5	.	17	TRBJ2-3	CASSLQVRPRGGDTQYF	TGTGCCAGCAGTCTCCAGGTCCGCCCGCGGGGCGGAGATACGCAGTATTTT
.	TRBV25-1	TRBD1	15	TRBJ2-7	CASSGWTGLSYEQYF	TGTGCCAGCAGTGGGTGGACAGGACTCTCCTACGAGCAGTACTTC
.	TRBV5-1	.	13	TRBJ1-1	CASSLGGNTEAFF	TGCGCCAGCAGCTTGGGGGGGAACACTGAAGCTTTCTTT
.	TRBV30	TRBD1	14	TRBJ1-5	CAWARDRGGQPQHF	TGTGCCTGGGCCAGAGACAGGGGAGGACAGCCCCAGCATTTT
.	TRBV19	.	13	TRBJ1-2	CASNPGGSYGYTF	TGTGCCAGTAATCCCGGTGGTAGCTATGGCTACACCTTC
.	TRBV11-2	TRBD1	15	TRBJ1-4	CASSVGRQGNEKLFF	TGTGCCAGCAGCGTAGGGAGACAGGGTAATGAAAAACTGTTTTTT
.	TRBV25-1	.	18	TRBJ1-2	CASSEYRRTESSNYGYTF	TGTGCCAGCAGTGAATACCGTAGGACAGAATCGTCTAACTATGGCTACACCTTC
.	TRBV11-2	.	13	TRBJ1-1	CASSLRQGTEAFF	TGTGCCAGCAGCTTAAGGCAGGGCACTGAAGCTTTCTTT
.	TRBV30	TRBD1	13	TRBJ1-5	CAWSDRGDQPQHF	TGTGCCTGGAGTGACAGGGGCGATCAGCCCCAGCATTTT
.	TRBV6-5	.	14	TRBJ1-1	CASSRVGLNTEAFF	TGTGCCAGCAGCCGGGTGGGACTGAACACTGAAGCTTTCTTT
.	TRBV15	.	14	TRBJ2-7	CATSPGTRTYEQYF	TGTGCCACCAGCCCCGGGACTCGTACCTACGAGCAGTACTTC
once	TRBV7-2	.	16	TRBJ2-5	CASSPGAAGVLETQYF	TGTGCCAGCAGCCCTGGGGCGGCAGGGGTCTTAGAGACCCAGTACTTC
.	TRBV6-5	.	13	TRBJ2-3	CASRPDSRDTQYF	TGTGCCAGCAGACCCGACAGCCGAGATACGCAGTATTTT
.	TRBV7-8	.	14	TRBJ2-3	CASSLLGSTDTQYF	TGTGCCAGCAGCTTATTGGGTTCCACAGATACGCAGTATTTT
.	TRBV28	TRBD1	14	TRBJ1-3	CASSLGTAWETIYF	TGTGCCAGCAGTCTAGGGACAGCGTGGGAGACCATATATTTT
.	TRBV7-2	.	13	TRBJ1-2	CASSLNPLEGYTF	TGTGCCAGCAGCCTTAATCCGTTGGAGGGCTACACCTTC
.	TRBV4-1	.	17	TRBJ2-1	CASSQDHTRIPYNEQFF	TGCGCCAGCAGCCAAGATCACACCCGGATTCCCTACAATGAGCAGTTCTTC
.	TRBV11-2	TRBD1	12	TRBJ1-1	CASSSGQGQAFF	TGTGCCAGCAGCTCCGGACAGGGACAAGCTTTCTTT
.	TRBV7-2	TRBD2	18	TRBJ2-1	CASSLVAFSGSYYNEQFF	TGTGCCAGCAGCTTAGTAGCGTTTAGCGGGAGTTATTACAATGAGCAGTTCTTC
.	TRBV9	.	15	TRBJ1-2	CASSVEGGPPGGYTF	TGTGCCAGCAGCGTAGAGGGGGGGCCTCCGGGCGGCTACACCTTC
few	TRBV2	TRBD1	15	TRBJ2-2	CASMKTGANTGELFF	TGTGCCAGCATGAAAACAGGGGCGAACACCGGGGAGCTGTTTTTT